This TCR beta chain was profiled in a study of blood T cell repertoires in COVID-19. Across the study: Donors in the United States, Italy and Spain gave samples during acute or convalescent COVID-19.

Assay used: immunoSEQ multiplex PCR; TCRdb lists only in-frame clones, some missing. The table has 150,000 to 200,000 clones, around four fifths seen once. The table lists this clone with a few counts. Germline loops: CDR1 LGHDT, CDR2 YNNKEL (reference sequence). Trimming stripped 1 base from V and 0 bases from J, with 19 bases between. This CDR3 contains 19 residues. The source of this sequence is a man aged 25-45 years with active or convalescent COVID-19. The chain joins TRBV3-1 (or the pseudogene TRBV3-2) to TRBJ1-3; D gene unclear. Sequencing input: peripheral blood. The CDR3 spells CASSQAKLTSWSSGNTIYF. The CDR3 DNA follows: TGTGCCAGCAGCCAAGCAAAGTTGACGTCTTGGAGCTCTGGAAACACCATATATTTT.